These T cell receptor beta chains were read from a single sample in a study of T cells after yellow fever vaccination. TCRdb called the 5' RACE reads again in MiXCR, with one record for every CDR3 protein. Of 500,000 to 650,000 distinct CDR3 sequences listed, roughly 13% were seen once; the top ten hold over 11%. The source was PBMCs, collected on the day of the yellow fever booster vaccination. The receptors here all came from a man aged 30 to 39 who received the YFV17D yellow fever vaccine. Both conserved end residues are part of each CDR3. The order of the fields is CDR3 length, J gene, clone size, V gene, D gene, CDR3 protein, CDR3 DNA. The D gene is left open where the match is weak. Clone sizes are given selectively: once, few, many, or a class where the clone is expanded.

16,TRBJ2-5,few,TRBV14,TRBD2,CASSRLPREGQETQYF,TGTGCCAGCAGCCGACTCCCTAGGGAGGGCCAAGAGACCCAGTACTTC
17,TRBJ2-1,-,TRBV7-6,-,CASSLRQGLSTYNEQFF,TGTGCCAGCAGCTTACGTCAGGGGCTAAGTACCTACAATGAGCAGTTCTTC
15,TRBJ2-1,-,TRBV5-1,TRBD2,CASSLVTSGRREQFF,TGCGCCAGCAGCTTGGTGACTAGCGGGAGGCGGGAGCAGTTCTTC
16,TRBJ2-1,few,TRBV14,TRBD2,CASSRLTSGGGNEQFF,TGTGCCAGCAGCCGCCTGACTAGCGGGGGTGGGAATGAGCAGTTCTTC
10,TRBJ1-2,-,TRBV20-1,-,CSANNYGYTF,TGCAGTGCTAACAACTATGGCTACACCTTC
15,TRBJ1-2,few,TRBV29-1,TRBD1,CSVERMGQGISGYTF,TGCAGCGTTGAGAGGATGGGACAGGGGATCTCTGGCTACACCTTC
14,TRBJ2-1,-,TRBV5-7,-,CASSLWVFLNEQFF,TGTGCCAGCAGCCTATGGGTTTTTTTGAATGAGCAGTTCTTC
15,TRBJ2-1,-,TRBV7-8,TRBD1,CASSLLSGGRNEQFF,TGTGCCAGCAGCTTACTGTCAGGGGGAAGGAATGAGCAGTTCTTC
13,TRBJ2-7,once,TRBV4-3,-,CASSHRTSYEQYF,TGCGCCAGCAGCCACAGGACTTCCTACGAGCAGTACTTC
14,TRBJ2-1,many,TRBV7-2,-,CASSLQERYNEQFF,TGTGCCAGCAGCCTTCAAGAGCGGTACAATGAGCAGTTCTTC
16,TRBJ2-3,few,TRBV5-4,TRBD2,CASSLRSGRTTDTQYF,TGTGCCAGCAGCTTGAGGAGCGGGAGAACCACAGATACGCAGTATTTT
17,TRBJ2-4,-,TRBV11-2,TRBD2,CASSRDSGSLAKNIQYF,TGTGCCAGCAGCCGAGATAGCGGGAGCCTCGCCAAAAACATTCAGTACTTC
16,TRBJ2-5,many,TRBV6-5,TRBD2,CASSYDGGGHQETQYF,TGTGCCAGCAGTTATGACGGCGGGGGGCACCAAGAGACCCAGTACTTC
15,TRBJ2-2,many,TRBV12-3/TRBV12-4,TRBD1,CASRTGQGITGELFF,TGTGCCAGCAGAACCGGACAGGGGATCACCGGGGAGCTGTTTTTT
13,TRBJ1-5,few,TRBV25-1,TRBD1,CASSGTGPSPQHF,TGTGCCAGCAGTGGGACAGGTCCATCACCCCAGCATTTT
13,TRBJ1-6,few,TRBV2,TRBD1,CASSGQGNSPLHF,TGTGCCAGCAGCGGACAGGGAAACTCACCCCTCCACTTT